The next 30 T cell receptor beta chains were all read from a single sample in a study of siplizumab effects on memory and regulatory T cells. The table came from immunoSEQ multiplex PCR; TCRdb's copy has only in-frame clones and leaves some out. The sample contains about 120,000 clones, roughly 93% of which appear only once. Sequenced: non-Treg CD4+ T cells sorted from blood. These receptors were collected from a human donor in good health.

This clone has a single count. The chain employs TRBV6-6 and TRBJ1-2; 8 bases are shared with TRBD1. In germline, CDR1 is MNHNY, CDR2 SVGAGI (reference sequence). The V segment lost 8 bases and the J segment 7 bases; nucleotides outside the gene matches: 12. The length of the CDR3 is 14 residues. The CDR3: CASGPAGQAVGYTF. For the CDR3, the DNA is TGTGCCAGCGGACCTGCGGGACAGGCCGTTGGCTACACCTTC.

The chain employs TRBV10-3 and TRBJ1-1; the D gene is possibly TRBD1 (6 bases). The V gene's germline CDR1 is ENHRY and CDR2 SYGVKD. The CDR3 sequence is 15 residues long. The germline V and J ends were trimmed by 6 bases and 2 bases, with 16 bases remaining between them. CDR3 protein: CAIREKTGGNTEAFF. In DNA form, the CDR3 reads TGTGCCATCAGGGAAAAGACAGGCGGTAACACTGAAGCTTTCTTT.

The chain is built from TRBV19 and TRBJ1-6; 7 positions agree with TRBD1. The trim removed 6 bases at V and 9 bases at J, leaving 2 bases unmatched. CDR1 is LNHDA and CDR2 is SQIVND in the germline V gene (reference sequence). This CDR3 has 12 residues. CDR3 sequence: CASSDRASPLHF. The CDR3 nucleotides are TGTGCCAGTAGCGACAGGGCTTCACCCCTCCACTTT.

The V and J genes are TRBV19 and TRBJ2-5; 7 nucleotides agree with TRBD1. Trimming cost V 5 bases and J 5 bases; bases outside gene matches: 11. From germline, CDR1 is LNHDA and CDR2 SQIVND (reference sequence). This CDR3 region has 15 residues. CDR3 in amino acids: CASSSTGALGETQYF. CDR3 nucleotide sequence: TGTGCCAGTAGTTCCACAGGGGCGCTCGGGGAGACCCAGTACTTC. Complete variable domain (other parts from reference TRBV19 and TRBJ2-5): DGGITQSPKYLFRKEGQNVTLSCEQNLNHDAMYWYRQDPGQGLRLIYYSQIVNDFQKGDIAEGYSVSREKKESFPLTVTSAQKNPTAFYLCASSSTGALGETQYFGPGTRLLVL.

The CDR3 sequence: CASSLDENTEAFF. Here the CDR3 DNA reads TGTGCCAGCAGCTTAGACGAAAACACTGAAGCTTTCTTT. V gene TRBV7-6 combines with J gene TRBJ1-1, with D uncertain. Germline CDR1 SGHVS, CDR2 FNYEAQ. Trimming removed 1 base at V and 2 bases at J, with 5 bases between. The CDR3 loop spans 13 amino acids.

The V gene is TRBV18, the J gene TRBJ1-5, with 11 bases matching TRBD1. The junction had 1 base not matched to a gene; V was cut back by 4 bases and J by 5 bases. This CDR3 contains 14 residues. CDR1 KGHSH and CDR2 LQKENI come from the germline V gene. The CDR3 nucleotides read TGTGCCAGCTCACGGGGACAGGGGGATCAGCCCCAGCATTTT. It yields the protein CASSRGQGDQPQHF.

The chain employs TRBV5-1 and TRBJ2-2; maybe TRBD1 (5 bases). CDR3 length: 16 amino acids. The V end lost 2 bases, the J end lost 2 bases, and 13 bases lay between the germline ends. Germline V gene lookup returns CDR1 SGHRS and CDR2 YFSETQ. CDR3 sequence reads: CASSLFRVENTGELFF. The DNA of the CDR3 is TGCGCCAGCAGCTTATTCAGGGTGGAAAACACCGGGGAGCTGTTTTTT.

This sequence joins TRBV6-5 and TRBJ1-5, with D perhaps TRBD1 (6 bases). Germline V lookup: CDR1 MNHEY, CDR2 SVGAGI. The CDR3 spans 15 residues. V was clipped by 4 bases and J by 3 bases, with 13 bases between them. The CDR3 coding sequence is TGTGCCAGCAGTTTGGGGGCCGGGTCCAATCAGCCCCAGCATTTT. This translates into CASSLGAGSNQPQHF.

V is TRBV11-3 and J is TRBJ1-2; 9 bases match TRBD1. The CDR3 is 20 residues long. The trim removed 0 bases at V and 4 bases at J, leaving 18 bases unmatched. Germline values: CDR1 SGHNT, CDR2 YENEEA. The CDR3 DNA is TGTGCCAGCAGCTTAGAAGGGGAGCCGGGACAGGGCTCGTGGGTCTATGGCTACACCTTC. Amino acid sequence: CASSLEGEPGQGSWVYGYTF.

This clone showed up just once. This chain uses TRBV2 with TRBJ2-2; D is possibly TRBD2 (5 bases). The CDR3 length is 15 residues. V lost 8 bases, J lost 3 bases, and 16 bases lay in between. The germline gives CDR1 SNHLY, CDR2 FYNNEI. The CDR3 loop reads CASRGLPRDTGELFF. DNA of the CDR3: TGTGCCAGCCGAGGACTCCCGAGGGACACCGGGGAGCTGTTTTTT. Variable domain in full (rest from reference TRBV2 and TRBJ2-2): EPEVTQTPSHQVTQMGQEVILRCVPISNHLYFYWYRQILGQKVEFLVSFYNNEISEKSEIFDDQFSVERPDGSNFTLKIRSTKLEDSAMYFCASRGLPRDTGELFFGEGSRLTVL.

The V call is TRBV5-1, the J call TRBJ2-1; D perhaps matches TRBD2 (5 bases). V was trimmed by 4 bases and J by 10 bases, leaving 21 bases between them. The CDR3 length is 15 residues. Germline V gives CDR1 SGHRS, CDR2 YFSETQ. DNA of the CDR3: TGCGCCAGCAGCCCGGACGCGGGTAATCCAAGGGAGCAGTTCTTC. Amino acids: CASSPDAGNPREQFF. Looking up the rest from reference TRBV5-1 and TRBJ2-1 gives the full variable domain: KAGVTQTPRYLIKTRGQQVTLSCSPISGHRSVSWYQQTPGQGLQFLFEYFSETQRNKGNFPGRFSGRQFSNSRSEMNVSTLELGDSALYLCASSPDAGNPREQFFGPGTRLTVL.

This clone is a singleton in its sample. This chain links TRBV5-4 with TRBJ2-7; perhaps TRBD2 as D (6 bases). The V gene lost 0 bases and the J gene lost 7 bases, with 11 bases spanning the gap. CDR3 length equals 13 residues. CDR1 and CDR2 from the germline V gene are SGHNT and YYREEE (reference sequence). CDR3 region: CASSLAIGGEQYF. The CDR3 coding sequence is TGTGCCAGCAGCTTGGCCATTGGGGGGGAGCAGTACTTC.

The chain joins TRBV7-8 to TRBJ2-3, with 9 bases aligning to TRBD2. V was pared by 5 bases and J by 2 bases, with 5 bases of the junction left unmatched. Germline CDR1 reads SGHVS; CDR2 reads FQNEAQ. This CDR3 contains 15 residues. CDR3 DNA sequence: TGTGCCAGCAGCGACAGCGGGGGGTACACAGATACGCAGTATTTT. This translates into CASSDSGGYTDTQYF.

The chain combines TRBV2 with TRBJ2-5, with 9 nucleotides matching TRBD1. V was pared by 5 bases and J by 4 bases, with 8 bases of the junction left unmatched. Per germline, CDR1 SNHLY and CDR2 FYNNEI. The CDR3 loop spans 15 amino acids. The CDR3 here is CASSTQGQGLETQYF. The CDR3 region has the DNA TGTGCCAGCAGTACCCAGGGACAGGGTTTAGAGACCCAGTACTTC.

The chain employs TRBV4-3 and TRBJ2-2, with a tentative D call TRBD2 (5 bases). The CDR3 sequence is 15 residues long. CDR1 is LGHNA, CDR2 YSLEER, per germline. V was trimmed by 0 bases and J by 6 bases, leaving 11 bases between them. CDR3 DNA: TGCGCCAGCAGCCAAGATCGCCTAGCCCCCGGGGAGCTGTTTTTT. It encodes CASSQDRLAPGELFF.

A single count supports this clone. This chain uses TRBV2 with TRBJ1-4; D is undetermined. The V gene's germline CDR1 is SNHLY and CDR2 FYNNEI. CDR3 length: 14 residues. Trimming took 5 bases from V and 7 from J, leaving 14 bases between them. The CDR3 region has the DNA TGTGCCAGCAGTCAAGGGAGAGGTCGTGAAAAACTGTTTTTT. Amino acids: CASSQGRGREKLFF.

The chain links TRBV6-4 to TRBJ2-1, with 7 nucleotides matching TRBD1. The CDR3 extends over 15 amino acids. V gave up 4 bases and J gave up 9 bases; unmatched junction bases: 12. The germline gives CDR1 MRHNA, CDR2 SNTAGT. The CDR3 sequence: CASSGEGAPRSEQFF. The CDR3 DNA is TGTGCCAGCAGTGGAGAGGGGGCCCCAAGGAGTGAGCAGTTCTTC.

V usage is TRBV10-3 and J usage is TRBJ2-1; 8 bases line up with TRBD1. CDR1 is ENHRY, CDR2 SYGVKD, per germline. CDR3 length equals 15 residues. With 4 bases clipped from V and 3 bases from J, the junction kept 5 bases outside the gene matches. CDR3 in amino acids: CAISVNRGIYNEQFF. CDR3 coding DNA: TGTGCCATCAGTGTCAACAGGGGGATCTACAATGAGCAGTTCTTC.

The J gene is TRBJ2-3, the V gene TRBV10-1; 12 bases map to TRBD2. CDR3 size: 21 residues. V was pared by 11 bases and J by 1 base, with 25 bases of the junction left unmatched. Germline lookup yields CDR1 WNHNN and CDR2 SYGVQD (reference sequence). Here the CDR3 reads CASPPAGTSGGHDEGTDTQYF. CDR3 nucleotide sequence: TGCGCCTCACCTCCTGCAGGTACTAGCGGGGGGCACGATGAAGGCACAGATACGCAGTATTTT.

The chain is built from TRBV19 and TRBJ2-1; D ambiguous. Trimming removed 3 bases from V and 2 bases from J, with 17 bases in between. The V gene's germline CDR1 is LNHDA and CDR2 SQIVND (reference sequence). This CDR3 contains 17 residues. The CDR3 reads CASSIPLVVSAYNEQFF. The CDR3 DNA is TGTGCCAGTAGTATTCCCCTAGTGGTCTCAGCCTACAATGAGCAGTTCTTC.

This clone was counted once. This chain joins TRBV25-1 and TRBJ1-5; 7 nucleotides line up with TRBD1. The CDR3 spans 16 residues. In germline, CDR1 is MGHDK, CDR2 SYGVNS. The V gene end was trimmed by 5 bases and the J gene end by 4 bases; junction bases not matched to a gene: 11. CDR3 nucleotide sequence: TGTGCCAGCAGTCCCGGGGGGACAGCACAGAATCAGCCCCAGCATTTT. It codes for CASSPGGTAQNQPQHF.

The genes are TRBV11-3 and TRBJ2-2, with TRBD2 as a possible D gene (6 bases). The length of the CDR3 is 14 residues. The germline CDR1 and CDR2 sequences are SGHNT and YENEEA. Trimming pared 5 bases from V and 3 bases from J, leaving 10 bases between. CDR3 bases: TGTGCCAGCAGCATCGGGGGTGACACCGGGGAGCTGTTTTTT. Translated: CASSIGGDTGELFF.

This chain links TRBV19 with TRBJ1-5; 10 bases map to TRBD1. The J segment lost 6 bases and the V segment lost 10 bases, leaving 9 bases of the junction unmatched. The V gene's germline CDR1 is LNHDA and CDR2 SQIVND (reference sequence). This CDR3 comprises 14 residues. The CDR3 region is CATLDRGSVQPQHF. The CDR3 nucleotides are TGTGCCACCCTGGACAGGGGGTCGGTTCAGCCCCAGCATTTT. The variable domain in full, completed from reference TRBV19 and TRBJ1-5, reads DGGITQSPKYLFRKEGQNVTLSCEQNLNHDAMYWYRQDPGQGLRLIYYSQIVNDFQKGDIAEGYSVSREKKESFPLTVTSAQKNPTAFYLCATLDRGSVQPQHFGDGTRLSIL.

V usage is TRBV11-2 and J usage is TRBJ2-3; D not certain. The CDR3 runs 14 residues. From germline, CDR1 is SGHAT and CDR2 FQNNGV. V shed 6 bases and J shed 0 bases, with 10 bases lying between them. CDR3 loop: CASRNRLSTDTQYF. DNA for the CDR3: TGTGCCAGCAGAAACCGCCTAAGCACAGATACGCAGTATTTT.

V is TRBV5-1 and J is TRBJ2-3; D possibly corresponds to TRBD2 (6 bases). Germline assignment: CDR1 SGHRS and CDR2 YFSETQ. V was shortened by 7 bases and J by 6 bases, with 15 bases between the two germline ends. The CDR3 runs 13 residues. Here the CDR3 DNA reads TGCGCCAGCGGGGGGACTTCGACGGATACGCAGTATTTT. It translates to CASGGTSTDTQYF.

V gene TRBV18 combines with J gene TRBJ1-2; D not certain. CDR1 is KGHSH and CDR2 is LQKENI in the germline V gene. This CDR3 is 14 amino acids long. Trimming removed 3 bases from V and 6 bases from J, with 14 bases in between. The CDR3 sequence: CASSPDPSPHGYTF. CDR3 DNA: TGTGCCAGCTCACCGGACCCATCGCCCCATGGCTACACCTTC.

This clone was found once. The chain has TRBV10-3 and TRBJ2-7; D unclear. From germline, CDR1 is ENHRY and CDR2 SYGVKD. With 1 base removed from V and 5 bases from J, the gap between germline ends came to 3 bases. The CDR3 has 11 residues. This chain's CDR3 is CAISEFNEQYF. In DNA form, the CDR3 reads TGTGCCATCAGTGAGTTTAACGAGCAGTACTTC.

This clone was picked up one time. V is TRBV5-1 and J is TRBJ1-1; tentatively, D is TRBD1 (5 bases). The germline V gene encodes CDR1 SGHRS and CDR2 YFSETQ. Trimming removed 2 bases from V and 4 bases from J, with 9 bases in between. There are 13 residues in the CDR3. The CDR3 loop is CASSFTGATEAFF. The CDR3 DNA follows: TGCGCCAGCAGCTTCACAGGTGCCACTGAAGCTTTCTTT.

This clone was seen only once. V gene TRBV30 combines with J gene TRBJ1-5; tentative D call: TRBD1 (5 bases). The germline CDR1 and CDR2 sequences are GTSNPN and SVGIG (reference sequence). The CDR3 consists of 14 residues. V was pared by 7 bases and J by 1 base, with 14 bases between. The CDR3 nucleotides are TGTGCCTCCCAAGAGGGGACCAGCAATCAGCCCCAGCATTTT. As protein: CASQEGTSNQPQHF.

This rearrangement joins TRBV11-3 to TRBJ2-3; D is uncertain. The CDR3 contains 11 residues. With 4 bases removed from V and 4 bases from J, the gap between germline ends came to 3 bases. The germline CDR1 and CDR2 sequences are SGHNT and YENEEA. CDR3 coding DNA: TGTGCCAGCAGCTCCTCAGATACGCAGTATTTT. Its protein product is CASSSSDTQYF.